One TCR beta chain is described in this entry. Its specific antigen is unknown. Per-base qualities were not stored, and no clone one base away is much larger. This entry comes from a study of cytomegalovirus exposure and HLA in healthy donors (dated by TCRdb to the late 2010s). Turning to the overall study: An earlier analysis of roughly 610 of the donors reported 276 Gb of sequence data and 117 million unique TCR beta sequences obtained from about 179 million T cells. An early release that covered about 600 HLA-typed donors contained around 300 gigabases of sequencing data and approximately 85 million unique TCR sequences. Of the 398 genotyped donors, approximately 80% fell in the genetic ancestry cluster associated with self-reported Caucasian donors. The aim of the study was to test whether cataloging public T cell receptors could identify signatures of past pathogen exposure. The T cell repertoires of around 670 subjects were profiled by immunosequencing and related to cytomegalovirus serostatus. Besides the first cohort of approximately 670 subjects, a separate validation cohort made up of roughly 130 different subjects was used. To predict cytomegalovirus infection status, the study brought together high-throughput TCR immunosequencing, statistical association of individual TCRs with disease status, and machine learning. To study patterns of TCR occurrence, a later analysis re-analyzed previously published TCR beta repertoires from more than 550 donors and added high-resolution HLA genotyping. Rather than drawing on any new phenotypic data, the later analysis identified candidate immune exposures from TCR beta sequences and the way those sequences occurred across donors. To decide whether each TCR beta V gene segment behaved as functional or pseudogenic, an earlier analysis of approximately 600 of the donors relied on high-throughput TCR beta sequencing. Donor age, sex, ethnicity and CMV serostatus were collected together with the repertoire data. A later genetic analysis took genome-wide SNP genotypes for about 55% of the 666 donors and used that subset as a discovery cohort. Every discovery cohort repertoire had been produced on one sequencing platform. HLA typing included class I and class II loci at four-digit resolution. Typing coverage varied by locus: roughly 620-630 donors for A, B, C, DRB1 and DQB1; 522 for DQA1; 606 for DPA1; around 450 for DPB1. About five DR-DQ haplotypes were treated as single units for association and clustering because of strong linkage in the cohort. Among 300 to 500 genotyped donors of the cohort, an average of roughly 230,000 unique TCR beta nucleotide sequences was sequenced per donor, of which 15% to 20% were non-productive.

From the cysteine up to the phenylalanine, the CDR3 has a length of 13 residues. Kept here is only the CDR3 DNA, which spans 39 bases and is read in frame from base 1. For CDR1 and CDR2, the germline V gene lists SGDLS and YYNGEE. Trimming costs V 4 bases and J 1 base, and their ends lie 8 bases apart. Preparation of the library involved the immunoSEQ multiplex PCR assay. A mixture of 60 forward primers for TCR Vbeta segments and 13 reverse primers for TCR Jbeta segments was used in the multiplex PCR. A multiplex PCR assay on genomic DNA amplified the CDR3 region of rearranged TCR beta genes. On the Illumina HiSeq System, the amplified TCR beta libraries were sequenced as 87-base-pair reads. On the authors' methods: A later analysis tallied about 77 million unique TCR beta chains across the 700 or so repertoires, and approximately 12 million of those chains were shared by two or more donors. Raw reads were error-corrected and collapsed into unique sequences with a nearest-neighbor algorithm that merged closely related sequences to remove PCR and sequencing errors. CDR3 sequences were aligned to IMGT reference sequences to assign V, D and J gene segments. For a sequence to be retained, a match of at least six nucleotides to both a V gene segment and a J gene segment was required. A rearrangement was called productive if the CDR3 had no stop codons and remained in frame with V and J, and every other rearrangement was called non-productive. CDR3 was defined by IMGT convention, running from the second conserved V-encoded cysteine to the conserved J-encoded phenylalanine. Sequences without an unambiguous match to a single V gene segment were excluded from the earlier analysis of approximately 600 of the donors. An earlier analysis of approximately 590 of the donors classified V segments as functional when productive rearrangements were above 56.7% and as segregating when the standard deviation between donors was above 5%. To diagnose cytomegalovirus status from the catalog of TCR beta chain sequences, a statistical classification framework was built. In a later analysis, TCR nucleotide sequences were compared against IMGT/GENE-DB human TR gene sequences so that V and J genes could be assigned. Using the TCRdist pipeline, a later analysis assigned CDR3 sequences along with most-parsimonious VDJ recombination scenarios. A later analysis defined each TCR beta chain by its CDR3 amino acid sequence plus V-gene family, and excluded reads lacking a unique V-gene family. As a way to deal with suspected cross-contamination and a sequencing artifact, a later analysis dropped roughly 620 nucleotide sequences that were highly shared and had low generation probability. In a later analysis, a clonal expansion index was calculated for each public chain from normalized within-repertoire ranks of inferred template counts. In a later analysis, generation probabilities were computed with a VDJ recombination model fitted to out-of-frame rearrangements, and the resulting probabilities were checked against IGoR. A later analysis scored TCR-TCR, TCR-HLA and TCR-CMV co-occurrence with hypergeometric tests, applying a repertoire-size bias correction to TCR pairs. False discovery rates were estimated in a later analysis by permuting HLA or CMV assignments 20 times. A later analysis grouped co-occurring TCRs with DBSCAN, adding TCRdist sequence similarity when clustering within HLA-allele-positive subsets. Repertoires with fewer than 30,000 or more than 120,000 public chains were left out of co-occurrence clustering, as were a few repertoires with anomalous nucleotide sharing. TCRdb's version of the immuneACCESS table is confined to in-frame rearrangements and falls short of the full clone set. An unresolved V gene accounts for under half of the shortfall where checked; the remainder is of unknown origin. V, J and clone size reflect that table, while D and trimming were determined from the DNA. For this sample there are about 200,000 clones; approximately 86% appear just once. The ten largest make up around 0.31% of the sample.

The cohort consisted of some 670 healthy bone marrow donors. All cohort members were sampled while nominally healthy, although unrecorded immune exposures were likely present. The donor tested CMV seronegative and was one of the 352 seronegative cohort members. A peripheral blood sample was collected from each donor, and TCR beta sequencing was performed on peripheral blood mononuclear cells. The Qiagen DNeasy Blood Extraction Kit was used to extract genomic DNA from the blood cell samples. The research as a whole found: Because the 87-base-pair reads could not distinguish some IMGT-functional V segments, including TRBV6-2 and TRBV6-3, those segments were excluded. A further reported finding was that TCR beta sequences accurately predicted the HLA-A and HLA-B alleles for most subjects in the first cohort. Specific HLA alleles were associated with 15,000 to 20,000 TCR beta sequences at a false discovery rate of 0.05 in a later analysis. Presence/absence analyses assumed roughly uniform sequencing depth across donors, an assumption that may not hold. While some public TCRs were present in many individuals, most TCR sequences turned up only very rarely across donors. Over 15 rarely observed V segments, including chromosome 9 orphons, were excluded from the earlier analysis of approximately 500 of the donors because counts were too low. In vitro tests confirmed that three of the cytomegalovirus-associated TCR beta chains recognize cytomegalovirus antigens. In a later analysis, most CMV-associated TCR beta chains were found to appear HLA-restricted, with HLA associations seemingly driven largely by CMV exposure. The authors suggested that the approach could potentially be extended to other disease states and immunological phenotypes. Several of the top co-occurrence clusters appeared to be linked to parvovirus B19, influenza, CMV and Epstein-Barr virus, according to a later analysis. Only TCR beta chains were sequenced in this cohort, and the absence of alpha or paired-chain data limited detectable features. The classifier was reported to diagnose cytomegalovirus status with high specificity and sensitivity in both the original and validation cohorts. A cluster of highly shared sequence variants was judged likely to be a technical artifact of the sequencing pipeline. A later analysis found that HLA-associated TCR beta chains were more clonally expanded and had lower generation probabilities than equally common non-associated chains. Because some donors lacked HLA typing at each locus, the association tests relied only on the typed subset. In an earlier analysis of about 600 of the donors, most TCR beta V segments appeared in productive rearrangements about 90% or about 30% of the time, broadly matching IMGT annotations. Compared with the roughly 700-donor mean, donors in an Asian-associated ancestry cluster had fewer N-insertions in productive TCRs, according to a later genetic analysis. In a later genetic analysis, a missense DCLRE1C variant was associated with V-gene and J-gene trimming of TCR beta chains, and the association was replicated in an independent cohort. Immune exposure information for the cohort was limited to CMV serostatus. Assigning TCR associations to individual alleles was difficult when HLA alleles, especially DR and DQ, strongly co-occurred. The study gave a list of about 150 TCR beta chains associated with cytomegalovirus. According to a later analysis, TCR association rates differed among HLA loci, with DRB1 alleles showing the most associated TCRs and HLA-C alleles showing the fewest. Linkage disequilibrium might explain the correlated functional status among segregating V segments, but an unknown experimental factor could not be excluded.

The specimen sequenced was PBMCs. The receptor was isolated from a woman under 40 in good health and CMV-seronegative. Here the chain combines TRBV9 and TRBJ2-5, with an unclear D gene assignment. This receptor carries the CDR3 CASSPRSQETQYF. The DNA sequence follows: TGTGCCAGCAGCCCCCGGAGCCAAGAGACCCAGTACTTC.